This entry lists 23 T cell receptor beta chains sequenced from one sample in a study of cytomegalovirus exposure and HLA in healthy donors. The PCR made use of 60 Vbeta and 13 Jbeta primers. Produced via immunoSEQ multiplex PCR; TCRdb's table is partial and in-frame only. The sample consists of more than 150,000 clones, around 80% of them appearing once. What was sequenced was PBMCs. These receptors were obtained from a woman aged 30 to 39 in good health and CMV-seropositive.

The V gene is TRBV10-3, the J gene TRBJ1-3; D possibly corresponds to TRBD1 (6 bases). The CDR3 extends over 13 amino acids. CDR1 and CDR2 from the germline V gene are ENHRY and SYGVKD. V was shortened by 5 bases and J by 4 bases, with 9 bases between the two germline ends. CDR3 region: CAISSGGGNTIYF. CDR3 DNA sequence: TGTGCCATCAGTAGCGGGGGCGGAAACACCATATATTTT.

The chain couples TRBV7-3 to TRBJ2-2; D might be TRBD2 (6 bases). The CDR3 covers 14 residues. The V end was cut by 0 bases, the J end by 6 bases, with 8 bases between. Germline-derived CDR1 and CDR2 are SGHTA and FQGTGA. CDR3 coding DNA: TGTGCCAGCAGCTTAACTAGGGAGGCCGGGGAGCTGTTTTTT. Amino acids: CASSLTREAGELFF.

This chain links TRBV7-2 with TRBJ2-7; 7 bases fit TRBD1. The germline gives CDR1 SGHTA, CDR2 FQGNSA. The CDR3 loop spans 14 amino acids. V lost 5 bases, J lost 6 bases, and 10 bases stayed unmatched. The CDR3 DNA sequence: TGTGCCAGCAGCCGCGAGCAGGGGGTGGGCGAGCAGTACTTC. Its protein is CASSREQGVGEQYF.

This clone was detected a few times. This chain connects TRBV6-1 to TRBJ1-3; D uncertain. Deletions cut 6 bases from V and 1 base from J, with 4 bases between. There are 12 residues in the CDR3. Germline V CDR1 and CDR2: MNHNS, SASEGT. The CDR3 nucleotides read TGTGCCAGCAGCCTTTCTGGAAACACCATATATTTT. Its translation: CASSLSGNTIYF.

V gene TRBV7-9 combines with J gene TRBJ2-1; no clear D. Trimming removed 4 bases at V and 0 bases at J, with 16 bases between. The CDR3 sequence is 17 residues long. CDR1 is SEHNR, CDR2 FQNEAQ, per germline (reference sequence). The DNA of the CDR3 is TGTGCCAGCAGCTCCCCACCCAGAAATCCCTCCTACAATGAGCAGTTCTTC. Protein: CASSSPPRNPSYNEQFF. Supplemented by reference TRBV7-9 and TRBJ2-1, the full variable domain reads DTGVSQNPRHKITKRGQNVTFRCDPISEHNRLYWYRQTLGQGPEFLTYFQNEAQLEKSRLLSDRFSAERPKGSFSTLEIQRTEQGDSAMYLCASSSPPRNPSYNEQFFGPGTRLTVL.

The V gene is TRBV25-1, the J gene TRBJ1-2; D is ambiguous. V lost 6 bases and J 4 bases, leaving 12 bases between the germline ends. CDR1 MGHDK and CDR2 SYGVNS come from the germline V gene. The CDR3 totals 13 residues. The DNA for the CDR3 is TGTGCCAGCAGCGCGGGCAGTCCCTATGGCTACACCTTC. This sequence encodes CASSAGSPYGYTF.

Only a few counts were recorded for this clone. V is TRBV20-1 and J is TRBJ1-1; the D is unclear. The V gene lost 5 bases and the J gene lost 8 bases, with 12 bases spanning the gap. The CDR3 has 11 residues. Germline CDR1 reads DFQATT; CDR2 reads SNEGSKA (reference sequence). Here the CDR3 DNA reads TGCAGTGCTGAGAGGGAGAACGAAGCTTTCTTT. Residues: CSAERENEAFF.

The chain combines TRBV28 with TRBJ2-2, with D maybe TRBD2 (5 bases). Germline V gene lookup returns CDR1 MDHEN and CDR2 SYDVKM. V lost 2 bases and J 4 bases, leaving 11 bases between the germline ends. The CDR3 loop spans 15 amino acids. CDR3 protein: CASSLVLAGTGELFF. The CDR3 DNA reads as TGTGCCAGCAGTTTAGTCCTTGCGGGCACCGGGGAGCTGTTTTTT.

The CDR3 sequence is CASSLDGTGGSPLHF. The CDR3 coding sequence is TGCGCCAGCAGCTTGGATGGTACAGGGGGATCACCCCTCCACTTT. J is TRBJ1-6 and V is TRBV5-1; 8 nucleotides agree with TRBD1. The V and J ends lost 0 bases and 10 bases, in that order; junction bases with no gene match: 6. The CDR3 spans 15 residues. CDR1 is SGHRS and CDR2 is YFSETQ in the germline V gene.

This rearrangement joins TRBV29-1 to TRBJ2-7, with 9 bases that match TRBD2. The CDR3 runs to 13 residues. V gave up 2 bases and J gave up 10 bases; unmatched junction bases: 9. Germline values: CDR1 SQVTM, CDR2 ANQGSEA. The CDR3 sequence: CSVELAGNWGQYF. CDR3 coding DNA: TGCAGCGTTGAACTAGCGGGGAACTGGGGACAGTACTTC.

V usage is TRBV4-3 and J usage is TRBJ2-5; the match to TRBD2 covers 7 bases. The end of the DNA is better explained by TRBJ2-7, so the J call may be wrong. CDR3 length: 13 residues. Germline V gene sequence: CDR1 LGHNA, CDR2 YSLEER. CDR3 coding DNA: TGCGCCAGCAGCCAAGATACGGGGGGCGAGCAGTACTTC. Protein: CASSQDTGGEQYF.

V is TRBV7-9 and J is TRBJ2-6, with a tentative D call TRBD2 (5 bases). There are 18 residues in the CDR3. The germline V gene has CDR1 SEHNR and CDR2 FQNEAQ (reference sequence). V lost 5 bases, J lost 2 bases, and 19 bases lay in between. The CDR3 region has the DNA TGTGCCAGCAGCCCGTGGCGTGAGGGCCAGGCTGGGGCCAACGTCCTGACTTTC. Translated: CASSPWREGQAGANVLTF. The full variable domain, in which reference TRBV7-9 and TRBJ2-6 provide the parts outside the CDR3, is DTGVSQNPRHKITKRGQNVTFRCDPISEHNRLYWYRQTLGQGPEFLTYFQNEAQLEKSRLLSDRFSAERPKGSFSTLEIQRTEQGDSAMYLCASSPWREGQAGANVLTFGAGSRLTVL.

This sequence joins TRBV10-2 and TRBJ1-2; tentatively, D is TRBD1 (5 bases). V was trimmed by 3 bases and J by 4 bases, leaving 9 bases between them. CDR3 length: 13 residues. The germline gives CDR1 WSHSY, CDR2 SAAADI. The CDR3 DNA follows: TGCGCCAGCAGTGAAAGGGGCCCCTATGGCTACACCTTC. Translated, it gives CASSERGPYGYTF.

This chain links TRBV6-1 with TRBJ2-5; D gene uncertain. The J call is uncertain, as TRBJ2-7 better fits the DNA end. Germline V gene sequence: CDR1 MNHNS, CDR2 SASEGT. CDR3 length equals 14 residues. The CDR3 here is CASSEFLLTYEQYF. The DNA for the CDR3 is TGTGCCAGCAGTGAATTTCTGCTAACCTACGAGCAGTACTTC.

This clone has more than one count but fewer than ten. The chain joins TRBV9 to TRBJ2-3; D is possibly TRBD1 (6 bases). The CDR3 runs to 15 residues. Trimming cost V 6 bases and J 1 base, with 15 bases left between them. Germline values: CDR1 SGDLS, CDR2 YYNGEE. This CDR3 is CASTQGGRRTDTQYF. For the CDR3, the DNA is TGTGCCAGCACCCAAGGGGGACGGCGCACAGATACGCAGTATTTT.

On this clone itself: Germline and junction disagree at one end, which may indicate a read error. V gene TRBV5-1 combines with J gene TRBJ1-2, with TRBD1 as a possible D gene (5 bases). Germline CDR1 SGHRS, CDR2 YFSETQ. The length of the CDR3 is 15 residues. DNA for the CDR3: TGTGCCAGCAGCTCGGGACCCGAAATCGGAGGGGGCTACACCTTC. This codes for CASSSGPEIGGGYTF.

The chain joins TRBV28 to TRBJ2-5; TRBD2 aligns across 8 bases. The assigned J gene may be wrong: the sequence end matches TRBJ2-7 better. The CDR3 is made up of 14 amino acids. Germline V gene sequence: CDR1 MDHEN, CDR2 SYDVKM. The CDR3 DNA reads as TGTGCCAGCACCGTCCGGGGGGGTTCCTACGAGCAGTACTTC. It specifies CASTVRGGSYEQYF.

The chain uses TRBV18 and TRBJ1-3; 7 bases map to TRBD1. This CDR3 has 15 residues. With V trimmed by 1 base and J by 0 bases, 0 bases remained unmatched. CDR1 is KGHSH, CDR2 LQKENI, per germline. The CDR3 is CASSPQGASGNTIYF. The CDR3 coding sequence is TGTGCCAGCTCACCACAGGGGGCCTCTGGAAACACCATATATTTT.

The chain links TRBV28 to TRBJ2-3; 11 bases are a match to TRBD2. CDR1 and CDR2 from the germline V gene are MDHEN and SYDVKM. Germline trimming cut 3 bases from V and 8 bases from J; bases unmatched to any gene: 10. The CDR3 totals 16 residues. The DNA for the CDR3 is TGTGCCAGCAGTTTTTCTAGCGGGGGGTTGGCGGGTACGCAGTATTTT. The encoded protein is CASSFSSGGLAGTQYF.

The chain carries TRBV4-3 and TRBJ1-6, with TRBD1 as a possible D gene (6 bases). The CDR3 extends over 17 amino acids. The V gene lost 2 bases and the J gene lost 7 bases, with 18 bases spanning the gap. From germline, CDR1 is LGHNA and CDR2 YSLEER. In DNA form, the CDR3 reads TGCGCCAGCAGCCAACAAACCGGGACATTAGGGAATTCACCCCTCCACTTT. Amino acid sequence: CASSQQTGTLGNSPLHF.

The chain is built from TRBV5-8 and TRBJ1-2, with TRBD1 identical over 7 bases. V shed 1 base and J 5 bases; nucleotides not matched to a gene: 5. The germline gives CDR1 SGHTS, CDR2 YDEGEE. This CDR3 is built from 14 residues. The DNA of the CDR3 is TGTGCCAGCAGCTTGCAGGGGGGAAGGTATGGCTACACCTTC. It is translated as CASSLQGGRYGYTF.

This chain uses TRBV7-8 with TRBJ2-7, with D possibly TRBD1 on 6 matching bases. The germline V gene has CDR1 SGHVS and CDR2 FQNEAQ. Trimming stripped 0 bases from V and 0 bases from J, with 15 bases between. CDR3 size: 17 residues. CDR3 sequence (DNA): TGTGCCAGCAGCTTAGCGAGAAGGAGACAGGCCTCCTACGAGCAGTACTTC. It codes for CASSLARRRQASYEQYF.

This CDR3 is CASSFQGAGTDTQYF. The CDR3 DNA is TGTGCCAGCAGCTTTCAGGGGGCTGGAACAGATACGCAGTATTTT. This chain uses TRBV7-2 with TRBJ2-3; the match to TRBD1 covers 8 bases. V lost 3 bases to trimming and J lost 3 bases; unmatched junction nucleotides: 5. CDR3 length equals 15 residues. Germline-derived CDR1 and CDR2 are SGHTA and FQGNSA.